Given below is one T cell receptor beta chain in context. Its binding antigen is unknown. Per-base quality was not reported, and no clone a single base away is much larger than it. The record originates from a study of blood T cell repertoires in COVID-19 (dated by TCRdb to the early 2020s). A note on the overall study: Samples covering the acute and convalescent phases of COVID-19 were provided by collaborators in the United States, Italy and Spain. Where HLA class I and class II types were available, the types were taken from metadata supplied by the sample provider, not from assay-based typing. Nearly every sample came with metadata listing a de-identified subject ID, COVID-19 status, age in years and sex. The material from the prospective study consisted of cDNA or gDNA derived from T cells, B-cell-depleted T cells, or PBMCs. The samples were drawn from two sources: the first 160 participants of the ongoing ImmuneRACE study, and 950 to 1,500 subjects contributed by 6 global collaborators. The repertoires were released in a freely available public database meant as a resource for research on the immune response to SARS-CoV-2. Subjects who had been exposed to COVID-19, were actively infected with it, or had recovered from it provided the deeply sampled blood TCRbeta repertoires that made up the dataset.

What the authors observed across the whole study: Clinical and demographic metadata were provided uncurated, with the amount varying by source and participant.

Collaborating institutions collected whole blood in K2EDTA tubes following their own protocols. Collaborator samples were shipped for TCRbeta analysis as frozen whole blood, isolated PBMCs, or DNA extracted from either sample type. V sheds 6 bases and J sheds 6 bases, leaving 19 bases between their ends. The germline V gene sets CDR1 to MNHEY and CDR2 to SVGAGI. Its CDR3 holds 15 amino acids, cysteine through phenylalanine. Kept here is only the CDR3 DNA, which spans 45 bases and is read in frame from base 1. TCRbeta CDR3 regions were amplified from genomic DNA using the immunoSEQ Assay, a bias-controlled multiplex PCR. Concerning the study's data processing: The number of nucleated cells in each sample was estimated from the amplification of reference gene primers within the assay. To quantify the absolute abundance of each unique TCRbeta CDR3 rearrangement, sequence reads were collapsed and filtered. For each sample, productive Simpson clonality was calculated by taking the square root of Simpson's diversity index across productive rearrangements. TCRdb obtained this table from immuneACCESS and retained in-frame rearrangements with V and J assigned. These tables miss some clones; where compared with another copy, unresolved V genes account for less than half of the shortfall, and the remainder is unexplained. That table supplies the V and J calls and clone size; D and trimming were determined from the DNA. The sample yields roughly 260,000 clones; 82% were counted once. The ten biggest clones cover 4% to 6% of the sample.

The rearranged chain carries TRBV6-5 and TRBJ2-3; the D gene is possibly TRBD2, with 6 bases matching. This clonotype originated in a woman of 80 years or more with active or convalescent COVID-19. The material sequenced was peripheral blood. The CDR3 here reads CASSRHRGILDTQYF. In nucleotide form, the sequence is TGTGCCAGCAGCCGACACCGGGGGATCCTTGATACGCAGTATTTT.